These 27 T cell receptor beta chains came from one sample sequenced in a study of cytomegalovirus exposure and HLA in healthy donors. 13 Jbeta primers and 60 Vbeta primers were used for the PCR. Repertoires were generated with immunoSEQ multiplex PCR, while TCRdb's copy carries only in-frame clones and drops some. The table lists 100,000 to 150,000 clones, under 90% of them singletons. The sample was PBMCs. The receptors were sampled from a woman aged 40 to 50 in good health and CMV-seropositive.

The gene calls are TRBV7-2 and TRBJ1-4; D call uncertain. CDR3 length: 16 amino acids. Trimming pared 2 bases from V and 0 bases from J, leaving 10 bases between. Germline V lookup: CDR1 SGHTA, CDR2 FQGNSA. CDR3: CASSLRGRATNEKLFF. CDR3 in DNA: TGTGCCAGCAGCTTAAGAGGGCGGGCAACTAATGAAAAACTGTTTTTT.

J is TRBJ2-7 and V is TRBV28, with 9 bases aligning to TRBD1. Germline CDR1 reads MDHEN; CDR2 reads SYDVKM. V shed 3 bases, J shed 6 bases, and the junction held 6 bases outside the gene matches. CDR3 size: 14 residues. The CDR3 sequence is CASSFQGQGSEQYF. CDR3 DNA sequence: TGTGCCAGCAGTTTCCAGGGACAGGGAAGCGAGCAGTACTTC.

The rearrangement links TRBV4-3 to TRBJ2-1, with D possibly TRBD2 on 6 matching bases. Per germline, CDR1 LGHNA and CDR2 YSLEER. The CDR3 is made up of 14 amino acids. The V and J ends lost 4 bases and 7 bases respectively, with 14 bases between them. The CDR3 DNA reads TGCGCCAGCAGCCGCGATGGGGGGTTGAATGAGCAGTTCTTC. The encoded protein is CASSRDGGLNEQFF.

This sequence joins TRBV2 and TRBJ2-3; TRBD2 matches 7 bases. The CDR3 spans 13 residues. Germline CDR1 SNHLY, CDR2 FYNNEI. V dropped 3 bases and J dropped 9; count of bases not matched to a gene: 6. The CDR3 DNA is TGTGCCAGCAGTGAGCGGGAGCGAATGACGCAGTATTTT. This sequence encodes CASSERERMTQYF.

This sequence joins TRBV27 and TRBJ2-7, with TRBD1 identical over 8 bases. The V gene's germline CDR1 is MNHEY and CDR2 SMNVEV (reference sequence). CDR3 length: 15 residues. V lost 4 bases and J lost 2; bases outside the gene matches: 7. The CDR3 is CASSSQDRAPYEQYF. In DNA, the CDR3 is TGTGCCAGCAGTTCTCAGGACAGGGCCCCCTACGAGCAGTACTTC.

The chain has TRBV7-3 and TRBJ2-5, with 10 bases aligning to TRBD1. J lost 4 bases, V lost 5 bases, and 10 bases had no gene match. The CDR3 covers 16 residues. In germline, CDR1 is SGHTA, CDR2 FQGTGA. Here the CDR3 DNA reads TGTGCCAGCAGCCTATCGACAGGGGGCCTAGGAGAGACCCAGTACTTC. Its protein is CASSLSTGGLGETQYF.

The rearrangement joins TRBV27 to TRBJ1-4; tentatively, D is TRBD1 (5 bases). V was shortened by 1 base and J by 8 bases, with 8 bases between the two germline ends. The CDR3 contains 13 residues. Germline V gene sequence: CDR1 MNHEY, CDR2 SMNVEV (reference sequence). Written as DNA, the CDR3 is TGTGCCAGCAGTTTATTCGGGGGGGAAAAACTGTTTTTT. This sequence encodes CASSLFGGEKLFF.

The chain recombines TRBV7-8 with TRBJ1-2; no clear D gene. This CDR3 is built from 12 residues. Germline lookup yields CDR1 SGHVS and CDR2 FQNEAQ. Trimming took off 5 bases at V and 6 bases at J, with 10 bases between the two ends. CDR3 nucleotides: TGTGCCAGCAGCCCCGGGGTTCATGGCTACACCTTC. This gives the protein CASSPGVHGYTF.

The chain is built from TRBV30 and TRBJ2-7, with D perhaps TRBD1 (5 bases). CDR1 is GTSNPN, CDR2 SVGIG, per germline (reference sequence). Trimming stripped 1 base from V and 2 bases from J, with 15 bases between. The CDR3 totals 15 residues. The CDR3 DNA follows: TGTGCCTGGAGTGCCCTCCCAGACAGTACCTACGAGCAGTACTTC. This codes for CAWSALPDSTYEQYF. Using reference TRBV30 and TRBJ2-7 for the parts outside the CDR3, the full variable domain is SQTIHQWPATLVQPVGSPLSLECTVEGTSNPNLYWYRQAAGRGLQLLFYSVGIGQISSEVPQNLSASRPQDRQFILSSKKLLLSDSGFYLCAWSALPDSTYEQYFGPGTRLTVT.

The chain is built from TRBV5-1 and TRBJ2-5; D gene uncertain. The J call may not be correct, given that the DNA end is closer to TRBJ2-7. The CDR3 loop spans 14 amino acids. Germline CDR1 is SGHRS and CDR2 is YFSETQ. The CDR3, as DNA: TGCGCCAGCAGCTTGTTCGCGGAAGCCTACGAGCAGTACTTC. Protein sequence: CASSLFAEAYEQYF.

This clone has only one observation. The chain combines TRBV19 with TRBJ2-1, with TRBD2 matching over 8 bases. Germline values: CDR1 LNHDA, CDR2 SQIVND (reference sequence). The CDR3 is 15 amino acids. J lost 10 bases, V lost 1 base, and 9 bases had no gene match. The CDR3 loop is CASSIVPAGDIEQFF. For the CDR3, the DNA is TGTGCCAGTAGTATAGTTCCAGCGGGAGATATCGAGCAGTTCTTC.

V gene TRBV7-6 combines with J gene TRBJ2-2; 10 positions agree with TRBD1. The germline V gene has CDR1 SGHVS and CDR2 FNYEAQ. This CDR3 comprises 16 residues. Unmatched junction bases numbered 1, after V lost 3 bases and J lost 0 bases. The CDR3 reads CASSFGTGANTGELFF. DNA for the CDR3: TGTGCCAGCAGCTTCGGGACAGGGGCGAACACCGGGGAGCTGTTTTTT.

The rearrangement joins TRBV18 to TRBJ2-5, with D perhaps TRBD1 (6 bases). CDR1 KGHSH and CDR2 LQKENI come from the germline V gene. Trimming pared 4 bases from V and 5 bases from J, leaving 14 bases between. The CDR3 has 14 amino acids. The CDR3 is CASSQIQGVETQYF. CDR3 bases: TGTGCCAGCTCACAAATACAGGGCGTGGAGACCCAGTACTTC.

This clone has just one count. V is TRBV28 and J is TRBJ2-5; unclear D gene. The end of the DNA fits TRBJ2-7 better, so the J call may be wrong. CDR1 and CDR2 from the germline V gene are MDHEN and SYDVKM. The CDR3 consists of 12 residues. This chain's CDR3 is CASRAASYEQYF. The CDR3 DNA is TGTGCCAGCAGGGCGGCCTCCTACGAGCAGTACTTC.

The rearrangement uses TRBV12-2 and TRBJ2-3; the D call in the table, TRBD2, was not verified against the DNA. TRBV12-2 is classified as a pseudogene. This CDR3 has 17 amino acids. CDR3 coding DNA: TGTGCAAGTCGCTTAGTTCCCACTAGCGGGAGTGAAGATACGCAGTATTTT. Amino acid sequence: CASRLVPTSGSEDTQYF.

The J gene is TRBJ2-3, the V gene TRBV6-5; no firm D call. Germline V lookup: CDR1 MNHEY, CDR2 SVGAGI. This CDR3 is 13 amino acids long. The V end was cut by 6 bases, the J end by 6 bases, with 13 bases between. In DNA form, the CDR3 reads TGTGCCAGCAGAAAGCAAGAGGCTGATACGCAGTATTTT. It is translated as CASRKQEADTQYF.

This clone was seen a handful of times. The rearrangement joins TRBV4-1 to TRBJ1-1, with 8 positions matching TRBD1. Germline CDR1 MGHRA, CDR2 YSYEKL. V dropped 0 bases and J dropped 6; count of bases not matched to a gene: 9. This CDR3 is 16 amino acids long. CDR3 region: CASSQDRQGAQSEAFF. The CDR3 DNA reads TGCGCCAGCAGCCAAGATCGGCAGGGGGCGCAGTCTGAAGCTTTCTTT.

This clone was counted once. The genes are TRBV2 and TRBJ2-5, with 16 bases identical to TRBD2. The CDR3 consists of 16 residues. CDR1 is SNHLY and CDR2 is FYNNEI in the germline V gene. V dropped 4 bases and J dropped 5; count of bases not matched to a gene: 4. CDR3 bases: TGTGCCAGCAGTGCGGGGACTAGCGGGAGGGTGGAGACCCAGTACTTC. Protein product: CASSAGTSGRVETQYF. Based on the CDR3 plus reference TRBV2 and TRBJ2-5, the full variable domain is EPEVTQTPSHQVTQMGQEVILRCVPISNHLYFYWYRQILGQKVEFLVSFYNNEISEKSEIFDDQFSVERPDGSNFTLKIRSTKLEDSAMYFCASSAGTSGRVETQYFGPGTRLLVL.

The V call is TRBV2, the J call TRBJ2-5, with D possibly matching TRBD2 (6 bases). Judging by the DNA end, TRBJ2-7 fits better; the J call may be wrong. CDR1 and CDR2 from the germline V gene are SNHLY and FYNNEI. This CDR3 has 13 amino acids. In DNA, the CDR3 is TGTGCCAGCAGTTCTACTAGCTTTGGCGAGCAGTACTTC. It encodes CASSSTSFGEQYF.

The rearrangement joins TRBV6-1 to TRBJ2-1; D perhaps matches TRBD2 (5 bases). V lost 5 bases, J lost 2 bases, and 13 bases lay in between. This CDR3 is built from 15 residues. Per the germline V gene, CDR1 is MNHNS and CDR2 is SASEGT. In DNA, the CDR3 is TGTGCCAGCAGTAAAGGAGGCCTAACCTACAATGAGCAGTTCTTC. This sequence encodes CASSKGGLTYNEQFF.

The chain is built from TRBV29-1 and TRBJ2-7; the match to TRBD2 covers 11 bases. The CDR3 consists of 13 residues. Looked up from germline, CDR1 is SQVTM and CDR2 is ANQGSEA. V dropped 7 bases and J dropped 3; count of bases not matched to a gene: 5. The CDR3, as DNA: TGCAGCGCAAGACTAGCGGGAAACTACGAGCAGTACTTC. This gives the protein CSARLAGNYEQYF.

This clone occurred once. The sample carries other DNA sequences with the same CDR3. V usage is TRBV29-1 and J usage is TRBJ2-1, with a tentative D call TRBD1 (5 bases). The V end lost 3 bases, the J end lost 4 bases, and 16 bases lay between the germline ends. CDR1 and CDR2 from the germline V gene are SQVTM and ANQGSEA. This CDR3 has 15 residues. The CDR3 region has the DNA TGCAGCGTTGATAAGGGGCGGCCGGCGTACAATGAGCAGTTCTTC. Protein product: CSVDKGRPAYNEQFF.

This clone was counted only a few times. J is TRBJ1-1 and V is TRBV19, with 9 positions matching TRBD1. Trimming removed 7 bases from V and 4 bases from J; junction bases left unmatched: 10. From germline, CDR1 is LNHDA and CDR2 SQIVND (reference sequence). The CDR3 is 15 residues long. This CDR3 reads CASTGTGRRGTEAFF. The CDR3 region has the DNA TGTGCCAGTACCGGGACAGGGAGACGGGGCACTGAAGCTTTCTTT.

This chain connects TRBV4-2 to TRBJ2-2, with D perhaps matching TRBD2 (6 bases). The germline V gene has CDR1 LGHNA and CDR2 YNFKEQ. The CDR3 length is 16 residues. The V and J ends lost 1 base and 3 bases respectively, with 12 bases between them. The CDR3 nucleotides are TGTGCCAGCAGCCAAGTCGGGGGTAGAGACACCGGGGAGCTGTTTTTT. As protein: CASSQVGGRDTGELFF.

The chain joins TRBV6-1 to TRBJ2-7; 12 bases are a match to TRBD2. The V and J ends lost 4 bases and 2 bases, in that order; junction bases with no gene match: 6. The CDR3 contains 16 residues. Germline V gives CDR1 MNHNS, CDR2 SASEGT. The CDR3 sequence is CASSVRLAGVTYEQYF. The DNA of the CDR3 is TGTGCCAGCAGTGTCCGACTAGCGGGAGTGACCTACGAGCAGTACTTC.

The chain has TRBV28 and TRBJ1-6; 9 positions agree with TRBD1. The CDR3 runs 17 residues. Germline trimming cut 7 bases from V and 7 bases from J; bases unmatched to any gene: 14. The germline CDR1 and CDR2 sequences are MDHEN and SYDVKM. The CDR3 is CASNAPKQGARNSPLHF. CDR3 sequence (DNA): TGTGCCAGCAACGCACCAAAACAGGGGGCGAGGAATTCACCCCTCCACTTT. The variable domain in full, with the rest retrieved from reference TRBV28 and TRBJ1-6, is DVKVTQSSRYLVKRTGEKVFLECVQDMDHENMFWYRQDPGLGLRLIYFSYDVKMKEKGDIPEGYSVSREKKERFSLILESASTNQTSMYLCASNAPKQGARNSPLHFGNGTRLTVT.

This chain connects TRBV7-9 to TRBJ1-2; TRBD1 matches 7 bases. There are 15 residues in the CDR3. V shed 1 base, J shed 2 bases, and the junction held 4 bases outside the gene matches. Germline-derived CDR1 and CDR2 are SEHNR and FQNEAQ (reference sequence). CDR3: CASSLETGWNYGYTF. The CDR3 DNA reads TGTGCCAGCAGCTTAGAGACAGGGTGGAACTATGGCTACACCTTC.